In its sample, the clone carrying this TCR beta chain was seen once. Its antigen is still unknown. The data are from a study of cytomegalovirus exposure and HLA in healthy donors. Study in general: In a later analysis, the 110 or so validation repertoires were reported to have used the same platform as the roughly 670 first-cohort repertoires.

TCRdb's copy holds only in-frame clones and misses some; the assay was immunoSEQ multiplex PCR. Of 97,000 or so clones detected, approximately 94% appear once; the ten largest clones hold approximately 1%. V was pared by 3 bases and J by 3 bases, with 11 bases between. Germline V lookup: CDR1 SGDLS, CDR2 YYNGEE. The CDR3 is 14 residues long. Study-level points and caveats: The classifier, whose performance was assessed in both the original and validation cohorts, reportedly diagnosed cytomegalovirus status with high specificity and sensitivity.

The donors were members of the validation cohort comprising about 130 subjects, separate from the roughly 650-subject first cohort. The sequence was obtained from a woman between 18 and 29 years old in good health and CMV-seronegative. The chain is built from TRBV9 and TRBJ2-3; possible D gene TRBD2, 6 bases. The sequenced material came from PBMCs. The CDR3 DNA sequence: TGTGCCAGCAGCGGAGGAGGACTAACAGATACGCAGTATTTT. It encodes CASSGGGLTDTQYF.